The text below deals with one T cell receptor (beta chain). What it recognizes is unknown. The source of the sample is a study of cytomegalovirus exposure and HLA in healthy donors. Study background: Within the Caucasian-associated ancestry cluster were roughly 82% of the roughly 360 genotyped donors.

PCR was performed using 60 Vbeta and 13 Jbeta primers. Clones were sequenced by immunoSEQ multiplex PCR, and TCRdb holds only the in-frame ones, with some missing. The sample comprises 190,000 or so clones, around 83% of which are singletons, and around 1.5% rests with the top ten. Findings of the study overall: It was likely that a cluster of highly shared sequence variants was a sequencing artifact.

The sequence came from a man aged 45-65 years in good health and CMV-seronegative. The sequencing input was PBMCs.

This chain's CDR3 is CASSYSGGPTGELFF. CDR3 nucleotides: TGTGCCAGCAGTTACTCGGGGGGGCCCACCGGGGAGCTGTTTTTT. V usage is TRBV6-6 and J usage is TRBJ2-2; D is perhaps TRBD2 (7 bases). The V gene's germline CDR1 is MNHNY and CDR2 SVGAGI (reference sequence). V was trimmed by 0 bases and J by 4 bases, leaving 9 bases between them. CDR3 size: 15 residues.